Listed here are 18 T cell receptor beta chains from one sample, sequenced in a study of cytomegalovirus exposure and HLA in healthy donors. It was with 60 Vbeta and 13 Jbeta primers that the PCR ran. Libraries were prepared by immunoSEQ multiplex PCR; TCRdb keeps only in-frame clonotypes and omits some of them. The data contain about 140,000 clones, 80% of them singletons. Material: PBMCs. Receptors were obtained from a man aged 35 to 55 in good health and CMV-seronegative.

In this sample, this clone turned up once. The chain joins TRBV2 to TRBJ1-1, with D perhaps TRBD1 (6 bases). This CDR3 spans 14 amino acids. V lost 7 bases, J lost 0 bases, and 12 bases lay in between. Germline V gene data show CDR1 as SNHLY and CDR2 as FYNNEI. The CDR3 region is CASTQGTLNTEAFF. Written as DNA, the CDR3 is TGTGCCAGCACACAGGGCACCCTGAACACTGAAGCTTTCTTT.

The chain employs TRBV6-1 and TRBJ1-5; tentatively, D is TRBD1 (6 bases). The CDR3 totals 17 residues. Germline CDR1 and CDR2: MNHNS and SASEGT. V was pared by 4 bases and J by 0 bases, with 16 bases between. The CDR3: CASSGTAKLGSNQPQHF. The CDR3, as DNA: TGTGCCAGCAGTGGGACAGCGAAGCTGGGTAGCAATCAGCCCCAGCATTTT.

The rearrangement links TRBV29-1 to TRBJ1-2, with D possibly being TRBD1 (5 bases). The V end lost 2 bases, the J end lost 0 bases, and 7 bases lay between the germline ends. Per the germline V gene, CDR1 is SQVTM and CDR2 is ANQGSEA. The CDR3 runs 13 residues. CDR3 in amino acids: CSVERTSNYGYTF. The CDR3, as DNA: TGCAGCGTTGAACGGACATCTAACTATGGCTACACCTTC.

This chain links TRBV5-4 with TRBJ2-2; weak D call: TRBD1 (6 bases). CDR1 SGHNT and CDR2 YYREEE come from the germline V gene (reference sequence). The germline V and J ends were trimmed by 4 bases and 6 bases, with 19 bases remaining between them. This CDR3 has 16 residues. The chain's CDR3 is CASSPPGQMKAGELFF. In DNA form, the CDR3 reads TGTGCCAGCAGCCCTCCGGGACAAATGAAAGCCGGGGAGCTGTTTTTT. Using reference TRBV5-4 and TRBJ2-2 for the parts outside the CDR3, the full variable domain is ETGVTQSPTHLIKTRGQQVTLRCSSQSGHNTVSWYQQALGQGPQFIFQYYREEENGRGNFPPRFSGLQFPNYSSELNVNALELDDSALYLCASSPPGQMKAGELFFGEGSRLTVL.

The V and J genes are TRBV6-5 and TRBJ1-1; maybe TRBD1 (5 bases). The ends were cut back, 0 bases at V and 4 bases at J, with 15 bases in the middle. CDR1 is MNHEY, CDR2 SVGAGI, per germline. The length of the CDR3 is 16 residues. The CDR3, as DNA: TGTGCCAGCAGTTACTCGACCTCCCCGGGGGGCACTGAAGCTTTCTTT. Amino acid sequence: CASSYSTSPGGTEAFF.

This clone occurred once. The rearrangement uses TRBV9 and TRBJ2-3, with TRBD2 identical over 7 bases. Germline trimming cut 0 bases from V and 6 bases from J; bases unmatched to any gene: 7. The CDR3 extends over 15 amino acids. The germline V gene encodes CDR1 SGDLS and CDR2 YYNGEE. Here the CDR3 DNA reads TGTGCCAGCAGCGTAGCCGCGGCGGGGGTGGATACGCAGTATTTT. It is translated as CASSVAAAGVDTQYF.

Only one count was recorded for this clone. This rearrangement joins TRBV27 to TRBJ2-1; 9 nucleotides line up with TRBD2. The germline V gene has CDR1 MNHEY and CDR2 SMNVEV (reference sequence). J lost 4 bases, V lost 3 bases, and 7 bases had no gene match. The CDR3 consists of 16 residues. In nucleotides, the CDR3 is TGTGCCAGCAGTTTTTCTAGCGGGGAGATTTACAATGAGCAGTTCTTC. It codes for CASSFSSGEIYNEQFF.

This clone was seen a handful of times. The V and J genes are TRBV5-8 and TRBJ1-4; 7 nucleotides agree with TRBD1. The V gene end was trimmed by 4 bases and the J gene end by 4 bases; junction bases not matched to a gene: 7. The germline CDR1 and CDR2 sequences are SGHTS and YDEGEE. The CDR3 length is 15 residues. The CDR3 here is CASSHGTDLNEKLFF. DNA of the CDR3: TGTGCCAGCAGCCACGGGACAGACCTTAATGAAAAACTGTTTTTT.

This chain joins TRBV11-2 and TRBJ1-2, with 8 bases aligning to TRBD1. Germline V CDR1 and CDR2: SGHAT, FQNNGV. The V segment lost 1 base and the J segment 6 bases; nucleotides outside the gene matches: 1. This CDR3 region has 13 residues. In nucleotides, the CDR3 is TGTGCCAGCAGCTTAGTACAGGGGGATGGCTACACCTTC. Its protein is CASSLVQGDGYTF.

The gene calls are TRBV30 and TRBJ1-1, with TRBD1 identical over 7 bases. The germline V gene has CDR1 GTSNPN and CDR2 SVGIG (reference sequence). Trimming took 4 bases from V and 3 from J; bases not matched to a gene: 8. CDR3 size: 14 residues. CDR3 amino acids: CAWTKNRGHTEAFF. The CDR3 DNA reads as TGTGCCTGGACGAAAAACAGGGGTCACACTGAAGCTTTCTTT. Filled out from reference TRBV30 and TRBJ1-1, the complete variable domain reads SQTIHQWPATLVQPVGSPLSLECTVEGTSNPNLYWYRQAAGRGLQLLFYSVGIGQISSEVPQNLSASRPQDRQFILSSKKLLLSDSGFYLCAWTKNRGHTEAFFGQGTRLTVV.

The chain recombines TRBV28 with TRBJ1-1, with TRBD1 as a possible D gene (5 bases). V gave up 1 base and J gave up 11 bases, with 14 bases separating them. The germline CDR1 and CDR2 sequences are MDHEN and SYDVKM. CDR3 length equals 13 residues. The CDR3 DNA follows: TGTGCCAGCAGTTTATTTGGGGCAGGTGTGGCTTTCTTT. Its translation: CASSLFGAGVAFF.

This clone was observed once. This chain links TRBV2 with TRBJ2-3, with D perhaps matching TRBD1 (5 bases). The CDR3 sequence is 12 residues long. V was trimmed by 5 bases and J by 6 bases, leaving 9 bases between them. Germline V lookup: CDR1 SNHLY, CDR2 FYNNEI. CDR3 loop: CASSPNRDTQYF. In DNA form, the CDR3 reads TGTGCCAGCAGTCCTAACAGGGATACGCAGTATTTT. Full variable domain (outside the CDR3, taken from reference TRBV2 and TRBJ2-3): EPEVTQTPSHQVTQMGQEVILRCVPISNHLYFYWYRQILGQKVEFLVSFYNNEISEKSEIFDDQFSVERPDGSNFTLKIRSTKLEDSAMYFCASSPNRDTQYFGPGTRLTVL.

In DNA form, the CDR3 reads TGTGCCAGCAGCCACCAGGGGGGCAGGAGCTCCTACGAGCAGTACTTC. Protein product: CASSHQGGRSSYEQYF. The V and J genes are TRBV7-2 and TRBJ2-7; D perhaps matches TRBD1 (7 bases). The length of the CDR3 is 16 residues. The V gene's germline CDR1 is SGHTA and CDR2 FQGNSA. The V end lost 5 bases, the J end lost 0 bases, and 17 bases lay between the germline ends. Together with reference TRBV7-2 and TRBJ2-7, the CDR3 gives the full variable domain: GAGVSQSPSNKVTEKGKDVELRCDPISGHTALYWYRQSLGQGLEFLIYFQGNSAPDKSGLPSDRFSAERTGGSVSTLTIQRTQQEDSAVYLCASSHQGGRSSYEQYFGPGTRLTVT.

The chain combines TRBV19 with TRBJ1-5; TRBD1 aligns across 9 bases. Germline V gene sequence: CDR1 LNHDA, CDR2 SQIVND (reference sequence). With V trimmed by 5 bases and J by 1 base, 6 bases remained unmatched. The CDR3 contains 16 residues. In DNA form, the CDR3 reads TGTGCCAGTAGTTTACAGGGGGCTGGGAGCAATCAGCCCCAGCATTTT. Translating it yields CASSLQGAGSNQPQHF. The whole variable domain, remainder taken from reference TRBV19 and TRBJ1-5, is DGGITQSPKYLFRKEGQNVTLSCEQNLNHDAMYWYRQDPGQGLRLIYYSQIVNDFQKGDIAEGYSVSREKKESFPLTVTSAQKNPTAFYLCASSLQGAGSNQPQHFGDGTRLSIL.

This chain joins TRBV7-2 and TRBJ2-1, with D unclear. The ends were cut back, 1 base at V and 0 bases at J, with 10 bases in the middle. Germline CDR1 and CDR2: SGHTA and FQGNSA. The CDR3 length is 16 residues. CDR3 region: CASSLGARSSYNEQFF. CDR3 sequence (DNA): TGTGCCAGCAGCTTAGGTGCGAGGAGCTCCTACAATGAGCAGTTCTTC.

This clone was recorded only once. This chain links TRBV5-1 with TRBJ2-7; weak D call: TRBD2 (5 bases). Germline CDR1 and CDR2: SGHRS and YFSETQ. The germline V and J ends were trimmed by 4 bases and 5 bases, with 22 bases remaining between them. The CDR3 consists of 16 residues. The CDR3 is CASSPTGGLRGHEQYF. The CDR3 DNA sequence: TGCGCCAGCAGCCCCACCGGCGGGCTCCGCGGACACGAGCAGTACTTC.

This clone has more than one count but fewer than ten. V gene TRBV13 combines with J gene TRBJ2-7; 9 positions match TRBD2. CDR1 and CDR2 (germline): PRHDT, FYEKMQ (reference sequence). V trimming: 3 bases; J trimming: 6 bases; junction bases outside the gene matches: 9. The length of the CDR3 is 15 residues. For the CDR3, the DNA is TGTGCCAGCAGCTTTCTAGCGGGGACGGCCACCGAGCAGTACTTC. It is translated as CASSFLAGTATEQYF.

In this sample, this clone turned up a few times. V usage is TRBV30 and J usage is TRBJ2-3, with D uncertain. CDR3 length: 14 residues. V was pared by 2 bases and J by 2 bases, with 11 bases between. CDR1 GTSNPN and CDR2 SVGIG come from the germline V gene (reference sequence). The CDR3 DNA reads TGTGCCTGGAGTAGTAGTATCGTCACAGATACGCAGTATTTT. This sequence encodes CAWSSSIVTDTQYF.